This paragraph reports one TCR beta chain. This receptor's antigen is unknown. Within one base of it there is no much larger clone, and no base qualities were kept. Trimming removed 0 bases from V and 4 bases from J, leaving 13 bases between the germline ends. The germline V gene specifies SGDLS as CDR1 and YYNGEE as CDR2. The cysteine opens and the phenylalanine closes a CDR3 of 15 amino acids. Here the CDR3 DNA is all that survives: 45 bases in frame from base 1. The record originates from a study of OX40 agonist ivuxolimab in advanced cancers. Notes on the research overall: Ivuxolimab was a fully human IgG2 agonistic monoclonal antibody targeting the costimulatory receptor OX40 (CD134). Intravenous ivuxolimab was administered to patients every 2 weeks at six dose levels: 0.01, 0.1, 0.3, 1.5, 3 and 10 mg/kg. Of the 50 to 55 dose-escalation patients, hepatocellular carcinoma was present in around 20, melanoma in around 15, renal cell carcinoma in 9 and head and neck cancer in 9. In the dose-escalation cohort, roughly 82% of patients were male, and the mean age was approximately 60 years with a range of about 20 to 80. Prior anti-PD-1, anti-PD-L1 or anti-CTLA-4 therapy was permitted, and approximately 42% of dose-escalation patients had received checkpoint inhibitors. Partial responses were achieved by three dose-escalation patients, of whom one had hepatocellular carcinoma and two had cutaneous melanoma. Peripheral TCRbeta sequencing was intended to test whether TCR sequence diversity was altered and clonal T-cell expansion was caused by ivuxolimab. The monotherapy dose-escalation portion (N ≈ 52 patients) of the phase I ivuxolimab trial is reported in the paper.

Study-level results and caveats: On average, CD8+ T cells showed more expanded clones than CD4+ T cells after ivuxolimab. Partial responders in the 0.1-3.0 mg/kg groups had among the lowest normalized peripheral clonal expansion, especially among CD8+ T cells. The antigen specificity of the clonally expanded peripheral T cells was not determined. Clonal expansion of both CD4+ and CD8+ blood T cells was observed from baseline to week 6 at doses 0.1 to 3.0 mg/kg. Low levels of normalized T-cell clonal expansion were also shown by some nonresponding patients.

Genomic DNA was extracted from sorted cells for sequencing of the TCRbeta CDR3 region. TCRbeta CDR3 regions were sequenced using the immunoSEQ Assay. Not all clones reach the TCRdb copy of this immuneACCESS table, which keeps in-frame sequences only. Checked studies attribute under half of the gap to unresolved V genes and leave the rest unexplained. Recorded for this sample are about 70,000 clones; 90% to 95% of them occurred a single time. 4.8% of the sample belongs to the ten largest clones. Patients with a history of autoimmune disease or receiving systemic immunosuppression were excluded from the trial. In every dose cohort, peripheral blood was drawn for TCR sequencing at baseline, cycle 4 day 1, and cycle 7 day 1. Samples came from an open-label, multicenter, first-in-human phase I dose-escalation trial of ivuxolimab. Adults with locally advanced or metastatic melanoma, renal cell carcinoma, hepatocellular carcinoma or head and neck squamous cell carcinoma were enrolled in the trial. Before TCR sequencing, CD4+ T cells and CD8+ T cells were sorted from peripheral blood as separate populations.

This sample comprised CD4+ or CD8+ T cells sorted from blood, obtained in a trial of the OX40 agonist ivuxolimab. This receptor was identified in an adult with an advanced solid tumor such as melanoma, head and neck, liver or kidney cancer. This sequence uses TRBV9 and TRBJ2-5, with a tentative D gene TRBD1 over 8 matching bases. At the DNA level, the sequence is TGTGCCAGCAGCGTAGCGACAGGGGAGGGAGAGACCCAGTACTTC. It translates as CASSVATGEGETQYF.